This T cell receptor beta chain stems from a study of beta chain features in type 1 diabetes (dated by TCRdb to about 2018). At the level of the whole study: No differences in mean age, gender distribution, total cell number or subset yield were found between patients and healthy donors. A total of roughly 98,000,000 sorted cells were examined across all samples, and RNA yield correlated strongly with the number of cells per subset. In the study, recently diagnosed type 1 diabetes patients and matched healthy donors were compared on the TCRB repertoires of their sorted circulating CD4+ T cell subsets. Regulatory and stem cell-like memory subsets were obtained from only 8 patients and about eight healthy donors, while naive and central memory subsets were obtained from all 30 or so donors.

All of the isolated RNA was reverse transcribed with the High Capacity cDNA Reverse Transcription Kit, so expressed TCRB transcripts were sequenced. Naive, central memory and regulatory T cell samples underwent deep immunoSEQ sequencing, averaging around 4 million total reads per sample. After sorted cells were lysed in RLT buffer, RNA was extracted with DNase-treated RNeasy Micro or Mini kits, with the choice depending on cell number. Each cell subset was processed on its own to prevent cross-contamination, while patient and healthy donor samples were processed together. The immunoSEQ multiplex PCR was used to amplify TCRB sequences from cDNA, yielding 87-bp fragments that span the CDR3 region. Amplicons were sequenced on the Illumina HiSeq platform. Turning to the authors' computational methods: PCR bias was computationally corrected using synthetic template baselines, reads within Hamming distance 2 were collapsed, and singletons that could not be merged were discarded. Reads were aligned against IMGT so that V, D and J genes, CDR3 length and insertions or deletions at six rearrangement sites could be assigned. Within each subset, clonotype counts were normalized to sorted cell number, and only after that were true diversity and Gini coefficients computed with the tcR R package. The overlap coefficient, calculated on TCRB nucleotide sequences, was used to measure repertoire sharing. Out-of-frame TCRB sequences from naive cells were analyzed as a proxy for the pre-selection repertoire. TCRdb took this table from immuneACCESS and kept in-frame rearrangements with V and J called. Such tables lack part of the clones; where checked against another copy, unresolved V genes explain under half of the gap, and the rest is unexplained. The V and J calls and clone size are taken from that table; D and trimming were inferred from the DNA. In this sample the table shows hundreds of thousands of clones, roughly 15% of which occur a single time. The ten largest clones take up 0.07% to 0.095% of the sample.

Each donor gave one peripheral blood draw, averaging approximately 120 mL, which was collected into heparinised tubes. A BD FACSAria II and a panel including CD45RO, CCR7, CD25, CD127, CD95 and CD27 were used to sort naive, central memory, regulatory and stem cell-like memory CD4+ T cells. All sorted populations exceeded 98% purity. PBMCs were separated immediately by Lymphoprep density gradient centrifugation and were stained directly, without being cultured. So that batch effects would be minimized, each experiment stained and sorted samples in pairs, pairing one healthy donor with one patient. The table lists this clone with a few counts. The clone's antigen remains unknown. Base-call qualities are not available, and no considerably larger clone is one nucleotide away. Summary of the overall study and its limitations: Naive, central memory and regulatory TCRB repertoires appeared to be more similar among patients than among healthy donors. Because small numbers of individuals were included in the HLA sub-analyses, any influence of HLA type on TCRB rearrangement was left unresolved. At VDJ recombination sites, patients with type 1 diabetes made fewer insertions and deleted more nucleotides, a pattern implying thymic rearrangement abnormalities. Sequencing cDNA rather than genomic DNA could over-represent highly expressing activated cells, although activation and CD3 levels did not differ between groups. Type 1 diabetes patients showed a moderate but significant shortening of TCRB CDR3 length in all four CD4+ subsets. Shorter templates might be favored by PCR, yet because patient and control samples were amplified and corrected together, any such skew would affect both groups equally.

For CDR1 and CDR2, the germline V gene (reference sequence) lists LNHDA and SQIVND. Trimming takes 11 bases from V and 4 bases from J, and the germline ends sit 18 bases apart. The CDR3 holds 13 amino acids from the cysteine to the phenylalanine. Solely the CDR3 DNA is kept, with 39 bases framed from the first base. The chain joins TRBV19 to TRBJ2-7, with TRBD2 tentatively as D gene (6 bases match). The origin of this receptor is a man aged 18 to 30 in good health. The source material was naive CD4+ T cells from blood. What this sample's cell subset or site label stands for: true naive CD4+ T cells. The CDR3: CAPELRGKYEQYF. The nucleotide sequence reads TGTGCCCCCGAGTTACGGGGGAAGTACGAGCAGTACTTC.